This T cell receptor beta chain was obtained from a study of radiotherapy plus CTLA-4 blockade in lung cancer. Across the whole study: Objective responses occurred in about 18% of patients; 25% to 35% had disease control. General study results and limits: Clones derived from tumor TCRs expanded in blood after radiotherapy plus ipilimumab. The best predictor of response was reported to be early blood T cell clone dynamics, with interferon-beta.

Clones were read by immunoSEQ multiplex PCR, and TCRdb kept only the in-frame ones, dropping some. The sample includes 50,000 or so clones, 60% to 80% of them seen just once. CTLA-4 blockade with ipilimumab, together with focal radiation, was given to patients with chemo-refractory metastatic non-small-cell lung cancer. Turning to this clone: What it recognizes is unknown.

The CDR3 is 14 amino acids. V dropped 4 bases and J dropped 8; count of bases not matched to a gene: 8. CDR1 and CDR2 from the germline V gene are SGHTA and FQGTGA. Sequenced material: peripheral blood, taken from a patient treated with radiotherapy plus ipilimumab. This clonotype was obtained from a human donor with non-small cell lung cancer who had stable disease on radiotherapy plus ipilimumab. This chain links TRBV7-3 with TRBJ1-2, with 9 bases matching TRBD1. The DNA for the CDR3 is TGTGCCAGCAGCTCCTCGCCGGGACAGGGAGGCTACACCTTC. Translated, it gives CASSSSPGQGGYTF.